These T cell receptor beta chains were read from a single sample in a study of blood T cell repertoires in COVID-19. Clones were read by immunoSEQ multiplex PCR, and TCRdb kept only the in-frame ones, dropping some. The repertoire holds 250,000 or so clones, roughly 89% seen once, with roughly 4.8% in the top ten. Material: peripheral blood. The receptors were sampled from a woman aged 40 to 50 who had recovered from COVID-19. Each CDR3 is given with its conserved first and last residue. A D gene is named only where the DNA matches it firmly. Rows may omit the clone size; those that give it use once, few, many or a size class.

D gene,J gene,CDR3 length,V gene,clone size,CDR3 DNA,CDR3 protein
TRBD1,TRBJ1-2,15,TRBV5-1,NA,TGCGCCAGCAGCTCGCCGGACAGGGGCCTCGATGGCTACACCTTC,CASSSPDRGLDGYTF
TRBD1,TRBJ1-1,12,TRBV28,NA,TGTGCCAGCAGTCTACAGGGGACTCGAGCTTTCTTT,CASSLQGTRAFF
NA,TRBJ1-2,13,TRBV10-2,NA,TGCGCCAGCAGTGAAGGCAGGGACTATGGCTACACCTTC,CASSEGRDYGYTF
TRBD2,TRBJ2-1,15,TRBV7-9,NA,TGTGCCAGCAGCTTAACAGCGGGGGGCGACAATGAGCAGTTCTTC,CASSLTAGGDNEQFF
TRBD2,TRBJ2-1,14,TRBV11-2,NA,TGTGCCAGCAGCTTTAGCGGGGGGGCCGGTGAGCAGTTCTTC,CASSFSGGAGEQFF
NA,TRBJ2-1,17,TRBV19,many,TGTGCCAGTAGTATAGATTCGGGGAGACCCCATTACAATGAGCAGTTCTTC,CASSIDSGRPHYNEQFF
TRBD2,TRBJ2-5,16,TRBV7-2,NA,TGTGCCAGCAGCTTAGTAGCGGGACTAGCGGGAGAGACCCAGTACTTC,CASSLVAGLAGETQYF
TRBD1,TRBJ1-2,13,TRBV30,NA,TGTGCCTGGGGGTCGGACAGGGGGAATGGCTACACCTTC,CAWGSDRGNGYTF
TRBD1,TRBJ1-2,14,TRBV4-1,NA,TGCGCCAGCAGCCAACCCCCCACAGGGGAGGGCTACACCTTC,CASSQPPTGEGYTF
NA,TRBJ2-1,15,TRBV13,NA,NA,CASSLADTQHFEQFF
NA,TRBJ1-4,13,TRBV5-5,NA,TGTGCCAGCAGCCCTCAGGGAACTGAAAAACTGTTTTTT,CASSPQGTEKLFF
NA,TRBJ2-2,14,TRBV7-3,once,TGTGCCAGCAGCCCACTACACCGACCCGGGGAGCTGTTTTTT,CASSPLHRPGELFF
TRBD2,TRBJ2-1,16,TRBV27,NA,TGTGCCAGCAGTTTAGTCGGCGGGAGGGACTACAATGAGCAGTTCTTC,CASSLVGGRDYNEQFF
NA,TRBJ1-6,15,TRBV6-2/TRBV6-3,few,TGTGCCAGCAGTAGAGGCACCTTCAATAATTCACCCCTCCACTTT,CASSRGTFNNSPLHF
NA,TRBJ2-2,15,TRBV6-2/TRBV6-3,NA,TGTGCCAGCAGCCGGACAGCGACGAACACCGGGGAGCTGTTTTTT,CASSRTATNTGELFF
TRBD2,TRBJ2-1,13,TRBV5-4,NA,TGTGCCAGCACCGGGACTAGCGCTATTGAGCAGTTCTTC,CASTGTSAIEQFF
TRBD1,TRBJ1-1,16,TRBV12-5,NA,TGTGCTAGTGACACGACAGGGCCAGCGCGTCTTACTGAAGCTTTCTTT,CASDTTGPARLTEAFF
TRBD1,TRBJ1-1,19,TRBV7-9,NA,TGTGCCAGCAGCTTAGGGGTGGGACAGGGGTCCCTGCGAGACACTGAAGCTTTCTTT,CASSLGVGQGSLRDTEAFF
NA,TRBJ2-5,14,TRBV2,NA,TGTGCCAGCAGTGAAGTGACACCTAAAGAGACCCAGTACTTC,CASSEVTPKETQYF
TRBD2,TRBJ2-1,13,TRBV5-6,NA,TGTGCCAGCAGCACGGGACTAGCGAATGAGCAGTTCTTC,CASSTGLANEQFF
TRBD1,TRBJ1-1,15,TRBV6-1,NA,TGTGCCAGCAGTGAACCCAGGGGGCGCAACACTGAAGCTTTCTTT,CASSEPRGRNTEAFF
NA,TRBJ1-6,14,TRBV11-1,once,TGTGCCAGCAGCTTAGCACAGACAACTAGACCCCTCCACTTT,CASSLAQTTRPLHF
TRBD1,TRBJ1-2,16,TRBV6-5,NA,TGTGCCAGCAGTTACCGGAGAGACAGGGTTATAGAGGGCTACACCTTC,CASSYRRDRVIEGYTF
TRBD1,TRBJ2-3,14,TRBV5-4,NA,TGTGCCAGCAGCTCAGGGGGCCGCACAGATACGCAGTATTTT,CASSSGGRTDTQYF
TRBD2,TRBJ2-5,17,TRBV2,NA,TGTGCCAGCAGTGAAGTTTCTTCCCTAGCGGGGAAAGAGACCCAGTACTTC,CASSEVSSLAGKETQYF
NA,TRBJ2-7,13,TRBV11-3,NA,TGTGCCAGCAGCTCCTCCAGGGATGGAGAGCAGTACTTC,CASSSSRDGEQYF
NA,TRBJ1-5,14,TRBV2,NA,TGTGCCAGCAGTGTTGAGTCAATTTATCAGCCCCAGCATTTT,CASSVESIYQPQHF
TRBD1,TRBJ1-3,15,TRBV11-2,NA,TGTGCCAGCAGCGGGACAGCACACTCTGGAAACACCATATATTTT,CASSGTAHSGNTIYF
NA,TRBJ2-1,15,TRBV9,NA,TGTGCCAGCAGCGTAAACGGGGGCGCGGGGGTAGAGCAGTTCTTC,CASSVNGGAGVEQFF
NA,TRBJ2-3,14,TRBV27,NA,TGTGCCAGCAGTGCCGGAGTGGCGACAGATACGCAGTATTTT,CASSAGVATDTQYF
NA,TRBJ2-7,15,TRBV6-1,NA,TGTGCCAGCAGTGAAGTTCGAGGGGGTTTCTACGAGCAGTACTTC,CASSEVRGGFYEQYF
NA,TRBJ2-3,13,TRBV5-5,NA,TGTGCCAGCAGCGCTGCCGGGACACTTACGCAGTATTTT,CASSAAGTLTQYF
TRBD1,TRBJ1-2,15,TRBV29-1,NA,TGCAGCGTCACAGGGGGCGCGAATGGTGACTATGGCTACACCTTC,CSVTGGANGDYGYTF
NA,TRBJ1-2,13,TRBV29-1,NA,TGCAGCGTATCCCCCCTGCGGGCTTATGGCTACACCTTC,CSVSPLRAYGYTF
NA,TRBJ1-4,17,TRBV5-6,few,TGTGCCAGCAGTCTCCACTACAGGGTCAGAACTAATGAAAAACTGTTTTTT,CASSLHYRVRTNEKLFF
TRBD2,TRBJ2-7,15,TRBV30,NA,TGTGCCTGGGATAAAGCGGGGGGCCTCTCCTACGAGCAGTACTTC,CAWDKAGGLSYEQYF
TRBD2,TRBJ2-5,16,TRBV28,once,TGTGCCAGCAGTTTAAGCGGGATTTCAGCAGAAGAGACCCAGTACTTC,CASSLSGISAEETQYF
TRBD2,TRBJ2-3,15,TRBV7-9,NA,TGTGCCAGCAGCAGGGGGACTAGCGGCACAGATACGCAGTATTTT,CASSRGTSGTDTQYF
TRBD2,TRBJ2-1,16,TRBV5-6,NA,TGTGCCAGCAGCTTGGGACTAGCGGGAGTATGGGTTGAGCAGTTCTTC,CASSLGLAGVWVEQFF
NA,TRBJ2-1,15,TRBV5-1,NA,TGCGCCAGCAGCTTTGAGGGAAGTCCCTACAATGAGCAGTTCTTC,CASSFEGSPYNEQFF
NA,TRBJ2-7,14,TRBV5-4,NA,TGTGCCAGCAGCTTGGAGGGTACAGGGAACGAGCAGTACTTC,CASSLEGTGNEQYF
NA,TRBJ2-4,15,TRBV5-1,NA,TGCGCCAGCAGCTTGAGCCCGGGGGCCAAAAACATTCAGTACTTC,CASSLSPGAKNIQYF
TRBD1,TRBJ1-3,16,TRBV2,NA,TGTGCCAGCAGGCGGACAGGGGGTCTCTCTGGAAACACCATATATTTT,CASRRTGGLSGNTIYF
NA,TRBJ1-4,13,TRBV29-1,NA,TGCAGCGTTGCGGGTTTTGGGAATGAAAAACTGTTTTTT,CSVAGFGNEKLFF
NA,TRBJ1-1,15,TRBV5-4,NA,TGTGCCAGCAGCTCACGCCCTGGGGGCAGGGCTGAAGCTTTCTTT,CASSSRPGGRAEAFF
NA,TRBJ2-7,15,TRBV5-6,NA,TGTGCCAGCAGTCCACAGGTGGCCCCATCCTACGAGCAGTACTTC,CASSPQVAPSYEQYF
TRBD2,TRBJ2-2,16,TRBV11-2,NA,TGTGCCAGCAGCCCCATAGCGGGAAGAAACACCGGGGAGCTGTTTTTT,CASSPIAGRNTGELFF
NA,TRBJ2-5,16,TRBV28,NA,TGTGCCAGCAGTAACAAAGGGACATTACTAGATGAGACCCAGTACTTC,CASSNKGTLLDETQYF
NA,TRBJ2-7,13,TRBV12-3/TRBV12-4,NA,TGTGCCAGCAGTTCGGGGGATGCTTACGAGCAGTACTTC,CASSSGDAYEQYF
NA,TRBJ1-2,16,TRBV18,once,TGTGCCAGCTCACACGAACAGGGTTCGGATAACTATGGCTACACCTTC,CASSHEQGSDNYGYTF
NA,TRBJ1-1,15,TRBV18,NA,TGTGCCAGCTCACCACCGGGGGGGCCGCGCACTGAAGCTTTCTTT,CASSPPGGPRTEAFF